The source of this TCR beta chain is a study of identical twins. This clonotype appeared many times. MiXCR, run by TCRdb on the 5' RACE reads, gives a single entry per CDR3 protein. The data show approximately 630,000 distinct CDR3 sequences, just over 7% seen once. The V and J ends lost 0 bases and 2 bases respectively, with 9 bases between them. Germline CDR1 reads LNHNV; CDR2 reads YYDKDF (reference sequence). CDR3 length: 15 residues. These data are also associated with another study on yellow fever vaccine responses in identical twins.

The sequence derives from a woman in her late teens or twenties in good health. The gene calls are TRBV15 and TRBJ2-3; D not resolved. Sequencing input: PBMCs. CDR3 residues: CATSRDQLSTDTQYF. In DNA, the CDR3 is TGTGCCACCAGCAGAGATCAGCTCTCCACAGATACGCAGTATTTT.